This T cell receptor beta chain was identified during a study of beta chain features in type 1 diabetes. Points from the study as a whole: Reduced insertions and increased deletions marked VDJ junctions in type 1 diabetes patients. Patients showed naive, central memory and Treg TCRB repertoires that appeared more similar than those of healthy donors. Among patients with Type 1 diabetes, TCRB CDR3s were moderately but significantly shorter in every one of the four CD4+ subsets.

There are a few counts of this clone. Its antigen is unidentified. Each sorted population was over 95% pure. Trimming shortened V by 8 bases and J by 3 bases, and 16 bases separated the two germline ends. Germline V gene sequence: CDR1 MDHEN, CDR2 SYDVKM. This CDR3 contains 14 residues. As every portion of the isolated RNA was reverse transcribed, the sequencing read expressed TCRB transcripts. Libraries were prepared by immunoSEQ multiplex PCR; TCRdb keeps only in-frame clonotypes and omits some of them. The sample consists of some 350,000 clones, 13% of them appearing once. This sequence joins TRBV28 and TRBJ2-5; possibly TRBD2 for D (5 bases). The source is a woman under 30 with type 1 diabetes. Source material: naive CD4+ T cells from blood. This CDR3 reads CASLEGRVKETQYF. The CDR3 DNA reads TGTGCCAGCTTAGAGGGCCGGGTTAAAGAGACCCAGTACTTC.